The source of this T cell receptor beta chain is a study of T cells in Graves' hyperthyroidism and ophthalmopathy. Study conclusions and caveats: Expanded thyroid clonotypes (above 0.001) were mostly also found in blood. From stable hyperthyroidism, ophthalmopathy was separated by a 13 V-J model.

Exclusion followed for patients with uncontrolled infection, other autoimmune disease, pregnancy or lactation. Each diagnosis drew on symptoms, thyroxine, TRAb, thyroid ultrasound and orbital computed tomography findings. Amplified regions were TCR beta CDR3 sequences from RNA transcripts. HTBI primers were used for first-round RT-PCR of the TCR CDR3. TCRdb recomputed calls from the multiplex PCR reads with MiXCR, one row per CDR3 protein. The sample lists 500,000 to 600,000 distinct CDR3 sequences; 40% to 50% were seen once. The CDR3 is made up of 13 amino acids. Germline V gene lookup returns CDR1 DFQATT and CDR2 SNEGSKA (reference sequence). Trimming took 6 bases from V and 14 from J, leaving 25 bases between them. This clonotype came up many times. Its specificity is not known.

Material for sequencing was peripheral blood or thyroid tissue (not recorded which). The rearrangement joins TRBV20-1 to TRBJ1-2; D is unclear. This receptor was obtained from an adult woman with Graves' disease, either hyperthyroidism or ophthalmopathy (not recorded which). CDR3 loop: CSAAKTPDPIYTF. The CDR3 DNA reads as TGCAGTGCCGCTAAGACGCCGGACCCGATTTATACCTTC.